Below are 23 T cell receptor beta chains sequenced from a single sample in a study of T cells in Graves' hyperthyroidism and ophthalmopathy. RNA transcripts served as the template for amplifying TCR beta CDR3 regions. The HTBI primer set served for first-round RT-PCR of the TCR CDR3. Via MiXCR, TCRdb re-called the multiplex PCR reads, giving one row per CDR3 protein. The table has approximately 590,000 distinct CDR3 sequences, around a sixth seen once. The sequencing sample was made of blood. These receptors were collected from a woman in her twenties or thirties with Graves' hyperthyroidism.

This clonotype was counted many times. The chain combines TRBV20-1 with TRBJ2-5; 11 nucleotides align to TRBD1. The CDR3 runs 13 residues. CDR1 and CDR2 (germline): DFQATT, SNEGSKA (reference sequence). V trimming: 8 bases; J trimming: 1 base; junction bases outside the gene matches: 3. CDR3 bases: TGCAGTCTTGGACAGGGGGCCCAAGAGACCCAGTACTTC. Its translation is CSLGQGAQETQYF.

This clonotype was counted at least ten times. J is TRBJ1-5 and V is TRBV18, with a tentative D call TRBD1 (5 bases). The length of the CDR3 is 15 residues. Per the germline V gene, CDR1 is KGHSH and CDR2 is LQKENI. V was pared by 3 bases and J by 4 bases, with 13 bases between. CDR3 sequence reads: CASSPEQGTNQPQHF. The CDR3, as DNA: TGTGCCAGCTCACCGGAGCAGGGAACAAATCAGCCCCAGCATTTT.

A few counts support this clonotype. The chain employs TRBV20-1 and TRBJ1-2; no firm D call. The CDR3 is 13 residues long. The V gene's germline CDR1 is DFQATT and CDR2 SNEGSKA (reference sequence). V was pared by 4 bases and J by 2 bases, with 11 bases between. Written as DNA, the CDR3 is TGCAGTGCTATATCACGGATGAACTATGGCTACACCTTC. Amino acids: CSAISRMNYGYTF.

This clonotype was counted ten times or more. The J gene is TRBJ2-7, the V gene TRBV20-1; 14 positions match TRBD2. Germline CDR1 and CDR2: DFQATT and SNEGSKA (reference sequence). This CDR3 is built from 15 residues. V shed 1 base, J shed 4 bases, and the junction held 3 bases outside the gene matches. The CDR3 coding sequence is TGCAGTGCTAGAGGAGGGACTAGCGGGAGTTACGAGCAGTACTTC. This translates into CSARGGTSGSYEQYF.

This clonotype turned up a few times. The chain couples TRBV18 to TRBJ2-1, with 9 bases fitting TRBD1. This CDR3 has 17 amino acids. Unmatched junction bases numbered 4, after V lost 0 bases and J lost 1 base. The germline V gene encodes CDR1 KGHSH and CDR2 LQKENI. The CDR3 DNA is TGTGCCAGCTCACCACCCGGGACAGGGTGGTCCTACAATGAGCAGTTCTTC. It yields the protein CASSPPGTGWSYNEQFF.

Many counts were recorded for this clonotype. The rearrangement joins TRBV2 to TRBJ2-3; D is unclear. The CDR3 totals 14 residues. V shed 8 bases and J shed 0 bases, with 12 bases lying between them. Germline V CDR1 and CDR2: SNHLY, FYNNEI. CDR3 amino acids: CASFRGSSTDTQYF. In nucleotides, the CDR3 is TGTGCCAGCTTTCGTGGATCGAGCACAGATACGCAGTATTTT.

This clonotype was seen a few times. The J gene is TRBJ2-2, the V gene TRBV7-9; 11 bases agree with TRBD2. Trimming removed 7 bases from V and 4 bases from J; junction bases left unmatched: 14. The CDR3 spans 18 residues. CDR1 and CDR2 (germline): SEHNR, FQNEAQ (reference sequence). The CDR3: CASTSPLSGRAGTGELFF. The CDR3 coding sequence is TGTGCCAGCACCAGCCCCCTTAGCGGGAGGGCGGGCACCGGGGAGCTGTTTTTT.

This chain links TRBV11-2 with TRBJ2-7; 8 nucleotides match TRBD1. This CDR3 spans 15 amino acids. V shed 2 bases, J shed 8 bases, and the junction held 11 bases outside the gene matches. Germline V gene sequence: CDR1 SGHAT, CDR2 FQNNGV. The CDR3, as DNA: TGTGCCAGCAGCTTATCCACGGACAGGGACCACCAGCAGTACTTC. Translation gives CASSLSTDRDHQQYF.

This clonotype has at least ten counts. The DNA for the CDR3 is TGTGCCATCAGTAAGACCAAAATTCAGACGCCGGGCGAGCAGTACTTC. Residues: CAISKTKIQTPGEQYF. The V and J genes are TRBV10-3 and TRBJ2-7; D is unclear. Germline CDR1 ENHRY, CDR2 SYGVKD. CDR3 size: 16 residues. V was clipped by 5 bases and J by 6 bases, with 23 bases between them.

This clonotype was detected ten times or more. This chain joins TRBV3-1 and TRBJ2-1, with D unresolved. V dropped 0 bases and J dropped 2 bases, with 8 bases sitting between them. The CDR3 is made up of 15 amino acids. CDR1 and CDR2 (germline): LGHDT, YNNKEL (reference sequence). CDR3 sequence: CASSQDPFPYNEQFF. CDR3 DNA: TGTGCCAGCAGCCAAGATCCATTCCCCTACAATGAGCAGTTCTTC.

The chain joins TRBV3-1 to TRBJ2-1, with TRBD2 matching over 8 bases. V was clipped by 0 bases and J by 0 bases; unmatched bases: 13. This CDR3 is 20 amino acids long. The germline gives CDR1 LGHDT, CDR2 YNNKEL (reference sequence). The CDR3 reads CASSQDKAGVYGSSYNEQFF. The CDR3 DNA sequence: TGTGCCAGCAGCCAAGATAAAGCGGGAGTCTACGGAAGCTCCTACAATGAGCAGTTCTTC.

The CDR3 nucleotides read TGTGCCAGCAGTGAAGTGTGGACAGGGGTCACCGGGGAGCTGTTTTTT. Its protein product is CASSEVWTGVTGELFF. This chain uses TRBV6-1 with TRBJ2-2; 9 bases are shared with TRBD1. The junction had 4 bases not matched to a gene; V was cut back by 1 base and J by 4 bases. CDR1 MNHNS and CDR2 SASEGT come from the germline V gene. The CDR3 consists of 16 residues.

The table lists this clonotype with many counts. The chain uses TRBV28 and TRBJ1-1, with 7 positions matching TRBD1. This CDR3 has 12 amino acids. CDR1 MDHEN and CDR2 SYDVKM come from the germline V gene. With 2 bases clipped from V and 8 bases from J, the junction kept 2 bases outside the gene matches. CDR3 in DNA: TGTGCCAGCAGTTTAGAGGACAGGGAAGCTTTCTTT. Amino acids: CASSLEDREAFF. Supplemented by reference TRBV28 and TRBJ1-1, the full variable domain reads DVKVTQSSRYLVKRTGEKVFLECVQDMDHENMFWYRQDPGLGLRLIYFSYDVKMKEKGDIPEGYSVSREKKERFSLILESASTNQTSMYLCASSLEDREAFFGQGTRLTVV.

This clonotype was counted many times. The V call is TRBV11-2, the J call TRBJ2-2; D ambiguous. Germline CDR1 SGHAT, CDR2 FQNNGV. The CDR3 loop spans 16 amino acids. Trimming left V 3 bases short and J 6 bases short, with 17 bases between. The CDR3 nucleotides are TGTGCCAGCAGCTTCAAGAGCGTCGAATGGTCCGGGGAGCTGTTTTTT. Its translation is CASSFKSVEWSGELFF. Combining the CDR3 with reference TRBV11-2 and TRBJ2-2 gives the whole variable domain EAGVAQSPRYKIIEKRQSVAFWCNPISGHATLYWYQQILGQGPKLLIQFQNNGVVDDSQLPKDRFSAERLKGVDSTLKIQPAKLEDSAVYLCASSFKSVEWSGELFFGEGSRLTVL.

The sample holds many counts of this clonotype. The V gene is TRBV28, the J gene TRBJ2-5; D is unclear. The CDR3 is 17 residues long. The germline V gene has CDR1 MDHEN and CDR2 SYDVKM. Trimming left V 3 bases short and J 2 bases short, with 19 bases between. The CDR3 DNA reads as TGTGCCAGCAGTTTTGTGGAGAACTCTTCGGGTCAAGAGACCCAGTACTTC. This translates into CASSFVENSSGQETQYF.

This clonotype was seen ten or more times. This chain joins TRBV20-1 and TRBJ2-3; TRBD2 is a possible D gene (5 bases). The CDR3 consists of 14 residues. Trimming took off 0 bases at V and 3 bases at J, with 10 bases between the two ends. From germline, CDR1 is DFQATT and CDR2 SNEGSKA (reference sequence). This CDR3 is CSARDPTNTDTQYF. CDR3 nucleotides: TGCAGTGCTAGAGATCCGACTAATACAGATACGCAGTATTTT.

This clonotype was seen many times. V gene TRBV9 combines with J gene TRBJ2-5, with 10 positions matching TRBD2. The germline gives CDR1 SGDLS, CDR2 YYNGEE. The J segment lost 5 bases and the V segment lost 4 bases, leaving 8 bases of the junction unmatched. The CDR3 contains 15 residues. This CDR3 reads CASSITSGNYETQYF. CDR3 bases: TGTGCCAGCAGCATTACTAGCGGGAATTACGAGACCCAGTACTTC.

The sample holds many counts of this clonotype. The chain uses TRBV2 and TRBJ2-7; D is uncertain. The V gene's germline CDR1 is SNHLY and CDR2 FYNNEI. V lost 6 bases and J lost 0, with 9 bases in between. There are 13 residues in the CDR3. CDR3 in DNA: TGTGCCAGCAGGTTGACTTCCTCCTACGAGCAGTACTTC. This codes for CASRLTSSYEQYF.

This clonotype was detected a few times. The chain couples TRBV30 to TRBJ2-7; D ambiguous. V was cut by 5 bases and J by 3 bases, with 11 bases left in between. CDR1 GTSNPN and CDR2 SVGIG come from the germline V gene (reference sequence). The CDR3 has 12 residues. The CDR3 sequence: CAWGPRDYEQYF. CDR3 DNA: TGTGCCTGGGGGCCGCGCGACTACGAGCAGTACTTC.

With regard to this clonotype: A junction boundary mismatches the germline segment, possibly from a read error. The chain has TRBV20-1 and TRBJ1-3, with D uncertain. Germline CDR1 DFQATT, CDR2 SNEGSKA (reference sequence). The CDR3 consists of 15 residues. The CDR3 region has the DNA TGCAATGCTAGAGATCTAAGGAGCTCTGGAAACACCATATATTTT. It codes for CNARDLRSSGNTIYF.

This clonotype was recorded at least ten times. V usage is TRBV7-9 and J usage is TRBJ2-1; D gene uncertain. V dropped 1 base and J dropped 10 bases, with 14 bases sitting between them. Germline CDR1 reads SEHNR; CDR2 reads FQNEAQ (reference sequence). The length of the CDR3 is 14 residues. The CDR3 region has the DNA TGTGCCAGCAGCTTAGGTTTGACACTGGAGGAGCAGTTCTTC. Amino acid sequence: CASSLGLTLEEQFF.

This clonotype was detected many times. This rearrangement joins TRBV6-1 to TRBJ1-2; TRBD1 agrees at 10 bases. Germline V gene lookup returns CDR1 MNHNS and CDR2 SASEGT. The CDR3 has 18 residues. The junction had 20 bases not matched to a gene; V was cut back by 5 bases and J by 8 bases. CDR3 sequence (DNA): TGTGCCAGCAGTTATAGCCTCCGATGGACAGGGGGAGAAGGAGGCTACACCTTC. This encodes CASSYSLRWTGGEGGYTF.

This clonotype was seen repeatedly, ten times or more. The gene calls are TRBV7-2 and TRBJ2-1, with 12 bases aligning to TRBD2. Germline V gene lookup returns CDR1 SGHTA and CDR2 FQGNSA. V lost 4 bases, J lost 9 bases, and 4 bases stayed unmatched. The CDR3 covers 14 residues. CDR3 DNA: TGTGCCAGCAGCTCCCGACTAGCGGGAGCTGAGCAGTTCTTC. Protein product: CASSSRLAGAEQFF.